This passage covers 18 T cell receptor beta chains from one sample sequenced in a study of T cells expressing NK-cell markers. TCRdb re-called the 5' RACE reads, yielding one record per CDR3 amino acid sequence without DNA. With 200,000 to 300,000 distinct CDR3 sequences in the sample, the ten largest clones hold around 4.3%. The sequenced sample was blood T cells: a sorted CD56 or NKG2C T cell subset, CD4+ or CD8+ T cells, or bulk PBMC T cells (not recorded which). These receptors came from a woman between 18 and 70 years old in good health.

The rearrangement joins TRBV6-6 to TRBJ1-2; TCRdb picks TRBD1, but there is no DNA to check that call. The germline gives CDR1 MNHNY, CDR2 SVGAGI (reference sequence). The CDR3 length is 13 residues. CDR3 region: CASSPPSDYGYTF.

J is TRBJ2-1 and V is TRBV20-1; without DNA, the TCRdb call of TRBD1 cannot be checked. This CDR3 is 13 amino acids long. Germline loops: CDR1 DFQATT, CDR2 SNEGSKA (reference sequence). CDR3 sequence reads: CSAPLAPYNEQFF.

The chain's CDR3 is CASRHVLAGPNEQFF. The chain links TRBV12-3 or TRBV12-4 to TRBJ2-1; lacking DNA, the TRBD2 call made by TCRdb goes unchecked. CDR3 length: 15 amino acids.

CDR3 region: CASSQRDRESTDTQYF. The chain recombines TRBV13 with TRBJ2-3; no DNA is available, so the TRBD1 call from TCRdb remains unchecked. In germline, CDR1 is PRHDT, CDR2 FYEKMQ (reference sequence). The CDR3 is made up of 16 amino acids.

The CDR3 here is CASSPQASGMNTEAFF. The chain employs TRBV7-2 and TRBJ1-1. This CDR3 spans 16 amino acids. Germline V lookup: CDR1 SGHTA, CDR2 FQGNSA.

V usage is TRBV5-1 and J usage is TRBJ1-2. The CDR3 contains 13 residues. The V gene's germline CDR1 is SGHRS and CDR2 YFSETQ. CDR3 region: CASSYGRSKGYTF.

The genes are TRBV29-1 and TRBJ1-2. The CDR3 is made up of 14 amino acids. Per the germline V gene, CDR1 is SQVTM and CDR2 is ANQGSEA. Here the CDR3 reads CSAKSSGVGYGYTF. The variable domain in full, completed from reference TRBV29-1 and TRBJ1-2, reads SAVISQKPSRDICQRGTSLTIQCQVDSQVTMMFWYRQQPGQSLTLIATANQGSEATYESGFVIDKFPISRPNLTFSTLTVSNMSPEDSSIYLCSAKSSGVGYGYTFGSGTRLTVV.

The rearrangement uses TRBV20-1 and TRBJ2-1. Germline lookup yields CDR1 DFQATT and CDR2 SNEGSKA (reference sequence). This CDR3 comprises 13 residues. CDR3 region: CSARRTTYNEQFF.

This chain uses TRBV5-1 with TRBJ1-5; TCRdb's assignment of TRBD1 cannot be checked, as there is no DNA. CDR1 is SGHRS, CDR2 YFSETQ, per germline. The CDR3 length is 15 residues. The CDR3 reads CASSLTGDSRQPQHF.

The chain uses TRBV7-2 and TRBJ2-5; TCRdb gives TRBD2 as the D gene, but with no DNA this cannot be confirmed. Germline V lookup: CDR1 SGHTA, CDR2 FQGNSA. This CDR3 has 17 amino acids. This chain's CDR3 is CASSFALGPPSGETQYF. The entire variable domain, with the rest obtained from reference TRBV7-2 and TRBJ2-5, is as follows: GAGVSQSPSNKVTEKGKDVELRCDPISGHTALYWYRQSLGQGLEFLIYFQGNSAPDKSGLPSDRFSAERTGGSVSTLTIQRTQQEDSAVYLCASSFALGPPSGETQYFGPGTRLLVL.

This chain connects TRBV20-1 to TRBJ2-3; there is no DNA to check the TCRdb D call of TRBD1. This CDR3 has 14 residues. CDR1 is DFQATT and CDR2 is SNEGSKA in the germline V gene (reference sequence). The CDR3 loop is CSAVVGDSTDTQYF.

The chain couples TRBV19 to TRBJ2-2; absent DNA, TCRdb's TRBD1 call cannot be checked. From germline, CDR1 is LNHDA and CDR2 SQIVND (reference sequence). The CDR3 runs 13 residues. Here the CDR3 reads CASSIGQRGELFF.

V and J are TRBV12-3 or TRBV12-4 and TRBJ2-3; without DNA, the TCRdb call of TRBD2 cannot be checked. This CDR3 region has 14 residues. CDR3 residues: CASSLRRGTDTQYF.

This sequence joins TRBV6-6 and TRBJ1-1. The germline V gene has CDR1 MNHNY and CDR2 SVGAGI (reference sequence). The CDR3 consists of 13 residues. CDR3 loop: CASGLGMNTEAFF.

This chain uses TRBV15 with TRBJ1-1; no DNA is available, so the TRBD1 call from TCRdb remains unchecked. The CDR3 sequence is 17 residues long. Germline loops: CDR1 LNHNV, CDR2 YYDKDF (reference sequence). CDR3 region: CATSRPGTGSKNTEAFF.

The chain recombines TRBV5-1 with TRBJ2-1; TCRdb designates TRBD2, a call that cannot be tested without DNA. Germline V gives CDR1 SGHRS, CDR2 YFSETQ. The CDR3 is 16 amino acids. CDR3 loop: CASSPGAGAMANEQFF.

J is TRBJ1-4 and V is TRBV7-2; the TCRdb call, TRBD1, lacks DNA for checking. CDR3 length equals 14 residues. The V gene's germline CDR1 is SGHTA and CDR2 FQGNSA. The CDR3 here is CASSAPGQGGKLFF.

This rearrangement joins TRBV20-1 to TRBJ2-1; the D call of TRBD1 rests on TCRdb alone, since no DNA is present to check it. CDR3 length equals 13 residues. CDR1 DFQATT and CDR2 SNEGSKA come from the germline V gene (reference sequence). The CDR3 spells CSARGDSNNEQFF.